This TCR beta chain was identified in a study of blood T cell repertoires in COVID-19. Background on the study: There were acute and convalescent COVID-19 samples, and they came from the United States, Italy and Spain. T cells, B-cell-depleted T cells, or PBMCs supplied cDNA or gDNA.

Patients of the Seattle cohort, enrolled during active infection, were followed longitudinally. This clone was found a few times. The CDR3 extends over 19 amino acids. Germline V gene lookup returns CDR1 MDHEN and CDR2 SYDVKM. The ends lost 4 bases at V and 0 bases at J; junction bases unmatched: 13. Authors' methods: By means of reference gene primer amplification, nucleated cell counts were estimated. Sequencing used immunoSEQ multiplex PCR; TCRdb keeps in-frame clones, though not all of them. The V and J calls and clone size come from that table; D and trimming were worked out from the DNA. The table lists around 260,000 clones, roughly four fifths of them singletons.

Sequencing used peripheral blood. The chain employs TRBV28 and TRBJ1-3; 9 bases fit TRBD1. The TCR sequence derives from a person aged 65 to 85 with COVID-19, enrolled during active disease. The chain's CDR3 is CASSSRTGASTSSGNTIYF. CDR3 nucleotides: TGTGCCAGCAGTTCGCGGACAGGGGCCTCGACCAGCTCTGGAAACACCATATATTTT.